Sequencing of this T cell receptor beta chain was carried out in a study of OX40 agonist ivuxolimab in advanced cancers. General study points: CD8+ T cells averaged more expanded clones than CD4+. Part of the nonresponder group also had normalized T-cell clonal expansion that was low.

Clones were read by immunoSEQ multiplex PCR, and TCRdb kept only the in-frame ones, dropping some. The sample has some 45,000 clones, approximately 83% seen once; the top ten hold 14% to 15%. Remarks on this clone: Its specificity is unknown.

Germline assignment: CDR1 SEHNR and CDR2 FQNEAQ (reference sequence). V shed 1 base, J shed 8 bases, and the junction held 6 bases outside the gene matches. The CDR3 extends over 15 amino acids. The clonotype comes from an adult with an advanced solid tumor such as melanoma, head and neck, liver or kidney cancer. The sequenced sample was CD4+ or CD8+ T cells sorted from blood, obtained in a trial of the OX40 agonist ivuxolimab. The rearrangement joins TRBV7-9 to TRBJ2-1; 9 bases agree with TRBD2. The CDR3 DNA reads TGTGCCAGCAGCTTAGGCGGGAGGGCCCATCATGAGCAGTTCTTC. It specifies CASSLGGRAHHEQFF.